The 4 T cell receptor beta chains listed next were all sequenced from one sample in a study of T cells in Graves' hyperthyroidism and ophthalmopathy. RNA transcripts were the template for amplifying TCR beta CDR3 regions. The TCR CDR3 was amplified in a first-round RT-PCR using the HTBI primer set. TCRdb re-analysed the multiplex PCR reads in MiXCR, keeping a single row per CDR3 protein. The data contain 550,000 to 650,000 distinct CDR3 sequences, approximately 14% of them singletons. The sample was blood. These receptors were collected from a woman under 40 with Graves' hyperthyroidism that later progressed to Graves' ophthalmopathy.

This clonotype was recorded at least ten times. The chain couples TRBV3-1 to TRBJ2-3; D is unresolved. The V gene lost 5 bases and the J gene lost 4 bases, with 10 bases spanning the gap. The CDR3 is 13 residues long. From germline, CDR1 is LGHDT and CDR2 YNNKEL (reference sequence). CDR3 sequence reads: CASSYSGSDTQYF. In nucleotides, the CDR3 is TGTGCCAGCAGCTACTCGGGTTCAGATACGCAGTATTTT.

This clonotype has ten or more counts. The rearrangement joins TRBV6-1 to TRBJ1-5; 12 bases are a match to TRBD1. This CDR3 spans 19 amino acids. The germline V gene has CDR1 MNHNS and CDR2 SASEGT. Trimming took 6 bases from V and 5 from J; bases not matched to a gene: 17. The CDR3 region has the DNA TGTGCCAGCAGCCCTTACAGTGCGGCGGGACAGGGGGCTCATCAGCCCCAGCATTTT. It translates to CASSPYSAAGQGAHQPQHF.

This clonotype was counted at least ten times. The CDR3 nucleotides are TGTGCCAGTAGGGTCATGAACTCTGGGGCCAACGTCCTGACTTTC. This codes for CASRVMNSGANVLTF. The chain has TRBV19 and TRBJ2-6, with D unresolved. Per the germline V gene, CDR1 is LNHDA and CDR2 is SQIVND (reference sequence). The CDR3 contains 15 residues. V was clipped by 6 bases and J by 0 bases, with 9 bases between them.

This clonotype was counted between two and nine times. The chain couples TRBV6-1 to TRBJ2-3; D uncertain. The CDR3 runs 14 residues. The germline gives CDR1 MNHNS, CDR2 SASEGT. V lost 7 bases and J 4 bases, leaving 15 bases between the germline ends. This chain's CDR3 is CASTKSLRADTQYF. DNA for the CDR3: TGTGCCAGCACCAAATCCCTGCGCGCAGATACGCAGTATTTT.